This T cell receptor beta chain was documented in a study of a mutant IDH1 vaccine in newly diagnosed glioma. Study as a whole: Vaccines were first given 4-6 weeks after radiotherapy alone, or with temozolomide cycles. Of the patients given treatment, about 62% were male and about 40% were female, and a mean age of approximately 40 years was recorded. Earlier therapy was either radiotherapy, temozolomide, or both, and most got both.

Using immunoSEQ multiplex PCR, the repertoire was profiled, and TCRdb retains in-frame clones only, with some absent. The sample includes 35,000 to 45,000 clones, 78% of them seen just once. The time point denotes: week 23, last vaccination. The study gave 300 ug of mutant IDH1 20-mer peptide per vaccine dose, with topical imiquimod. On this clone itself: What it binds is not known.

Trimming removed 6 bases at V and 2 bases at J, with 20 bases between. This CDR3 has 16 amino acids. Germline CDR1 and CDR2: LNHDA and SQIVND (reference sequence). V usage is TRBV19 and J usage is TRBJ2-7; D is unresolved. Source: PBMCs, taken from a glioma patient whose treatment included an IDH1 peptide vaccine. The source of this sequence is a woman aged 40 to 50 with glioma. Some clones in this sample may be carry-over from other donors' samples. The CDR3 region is CASSPPDHIYPYEQYF. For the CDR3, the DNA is TGTGCCAGTAGCCCACCCGACCACATATATCCCTACGAGCAGTACTTC.